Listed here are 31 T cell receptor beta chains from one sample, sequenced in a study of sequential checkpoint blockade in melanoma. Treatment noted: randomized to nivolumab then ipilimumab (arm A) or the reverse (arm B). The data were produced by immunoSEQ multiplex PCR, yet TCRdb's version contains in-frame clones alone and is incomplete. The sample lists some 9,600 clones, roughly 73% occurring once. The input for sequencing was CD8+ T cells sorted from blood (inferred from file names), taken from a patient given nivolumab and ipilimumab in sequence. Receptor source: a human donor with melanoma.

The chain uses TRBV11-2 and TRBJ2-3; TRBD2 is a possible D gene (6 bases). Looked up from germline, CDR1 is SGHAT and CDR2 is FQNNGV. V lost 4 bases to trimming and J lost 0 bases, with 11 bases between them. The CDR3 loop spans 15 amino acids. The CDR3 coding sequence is TGTGCCAGCAGCTCCACCGGGACTAGCACAGATACGCAGTATTTT. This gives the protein CASSSTGTSTDTQYF.

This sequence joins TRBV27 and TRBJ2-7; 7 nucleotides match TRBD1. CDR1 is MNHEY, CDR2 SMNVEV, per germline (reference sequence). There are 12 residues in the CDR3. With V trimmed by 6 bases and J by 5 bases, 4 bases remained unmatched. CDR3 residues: CASSPTGNEQYF. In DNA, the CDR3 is TGTGCCAGCAGCCCGACAGGGAACGAGCAGTACTTC.

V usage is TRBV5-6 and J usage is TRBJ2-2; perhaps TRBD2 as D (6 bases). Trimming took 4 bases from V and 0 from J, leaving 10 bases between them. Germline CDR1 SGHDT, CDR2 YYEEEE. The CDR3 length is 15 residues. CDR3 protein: CASSQRVANTGELFF. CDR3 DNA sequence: TGTGCCAGCAGCCAGCGGGTCGCGAACACCGGGGAGCTGTTTTTT.

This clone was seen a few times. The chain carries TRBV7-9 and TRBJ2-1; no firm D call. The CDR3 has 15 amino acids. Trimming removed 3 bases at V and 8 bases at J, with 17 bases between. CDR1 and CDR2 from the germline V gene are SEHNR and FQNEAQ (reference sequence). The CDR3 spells CASSFPRESFHEQFF. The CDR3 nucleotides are TGTGCCAGCAGCTTCCCACGAGAAAGCTTCCATGAGCAGTTCTTC.

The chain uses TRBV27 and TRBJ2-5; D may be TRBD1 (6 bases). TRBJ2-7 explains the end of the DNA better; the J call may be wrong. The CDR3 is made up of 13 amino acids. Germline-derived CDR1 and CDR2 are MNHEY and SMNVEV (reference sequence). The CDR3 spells CASSLGQSYEQYF. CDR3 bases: TGTGCCAGCAGCCTCGGACAGAGCTACGAGCAGTACTTC.

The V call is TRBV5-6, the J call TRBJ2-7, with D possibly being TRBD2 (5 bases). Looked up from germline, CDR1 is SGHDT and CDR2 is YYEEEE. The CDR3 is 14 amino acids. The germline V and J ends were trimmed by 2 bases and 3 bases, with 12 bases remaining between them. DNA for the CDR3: TGTGCCAGCAGCTTCTATGGCGGGCACTACGAGCAGTACTTC. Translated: CASSFYGGHYEQYF.

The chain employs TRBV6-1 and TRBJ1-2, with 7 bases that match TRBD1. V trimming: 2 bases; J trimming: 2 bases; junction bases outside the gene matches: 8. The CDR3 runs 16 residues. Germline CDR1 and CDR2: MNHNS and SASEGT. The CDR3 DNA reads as TGTGCCAGCAGTGAATTAGTCACGACAGGGAACTATGGCTACACCTTC. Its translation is CASSELVTTGNYGYTF.

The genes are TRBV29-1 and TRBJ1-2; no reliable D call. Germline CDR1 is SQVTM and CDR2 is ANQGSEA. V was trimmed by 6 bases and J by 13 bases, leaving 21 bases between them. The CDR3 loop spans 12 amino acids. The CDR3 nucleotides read TGCAGCGTCCGAACCGGTTCACCCGAGGGCACCTTC. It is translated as CSVRTGSPEGTF.

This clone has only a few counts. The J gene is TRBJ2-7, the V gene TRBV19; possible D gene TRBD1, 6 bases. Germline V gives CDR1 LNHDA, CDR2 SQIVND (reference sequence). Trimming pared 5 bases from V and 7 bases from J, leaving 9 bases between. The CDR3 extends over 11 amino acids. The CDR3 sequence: CASSAGTEQYF. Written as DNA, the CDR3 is TGTGCCAGTAGTGCCGGGACAGAGCAGTACTTC.

The CDR3 sequence: CASSLLVENEQFF. CDR3 in DNA: TGTGCCAGCAGCTTACTAGTTGAAAACGAGCAGTTCTTC. The chain employs TRBV7-9 and TRBJ2-1; D ambiguous. CDR3 size: 13 residues. V lost 2 bases, J lost 10 bases, and 12 bases lay in between. Germline-derived CDR1 and CDR2 are SEHNR and FQNEAQ (reference sequence).

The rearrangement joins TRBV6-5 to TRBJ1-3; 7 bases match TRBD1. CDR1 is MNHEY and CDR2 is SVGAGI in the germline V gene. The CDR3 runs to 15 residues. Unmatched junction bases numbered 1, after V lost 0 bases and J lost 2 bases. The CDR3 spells CASSYSQGAGNTIYF. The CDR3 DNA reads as TGTGCCAGCAGTTACTCGCAGGGGGCTGGAAACACCATATATTTT.

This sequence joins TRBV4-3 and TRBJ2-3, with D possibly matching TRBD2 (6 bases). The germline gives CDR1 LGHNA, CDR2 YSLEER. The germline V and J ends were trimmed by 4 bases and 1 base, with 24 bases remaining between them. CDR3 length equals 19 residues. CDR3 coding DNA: TGCGCCAGCAGCCCCCACCACGGCCCCGCTAGCGTCGGCACAGATACGCAGTATTTT. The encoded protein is CASSPHHGPASVGTDTQYF.

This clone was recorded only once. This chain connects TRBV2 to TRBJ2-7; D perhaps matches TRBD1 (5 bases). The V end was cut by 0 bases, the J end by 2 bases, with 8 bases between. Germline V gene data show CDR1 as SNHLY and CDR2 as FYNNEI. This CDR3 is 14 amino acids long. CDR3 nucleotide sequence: TGTGCCAGCAGTGAAGCAGGGGAAGCCTACGAGCAGTACTTC. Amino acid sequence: CASSEAGEAYEQYF.

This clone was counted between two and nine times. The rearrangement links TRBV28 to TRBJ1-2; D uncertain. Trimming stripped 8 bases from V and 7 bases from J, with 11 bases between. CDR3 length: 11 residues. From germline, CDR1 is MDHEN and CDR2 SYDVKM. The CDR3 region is CASLGMGGYTF. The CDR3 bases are TGTGCCAGCCTCGGGATGGGTGGCTACACCTTC.

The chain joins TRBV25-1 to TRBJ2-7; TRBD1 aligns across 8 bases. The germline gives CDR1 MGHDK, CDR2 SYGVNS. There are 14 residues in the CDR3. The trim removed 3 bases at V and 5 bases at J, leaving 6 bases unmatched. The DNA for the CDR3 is TGTGCCAGCAGTGACCCGAGCAGGGGGCACGAGCAGTACTTC. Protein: CASSDPSRGHEQYF.

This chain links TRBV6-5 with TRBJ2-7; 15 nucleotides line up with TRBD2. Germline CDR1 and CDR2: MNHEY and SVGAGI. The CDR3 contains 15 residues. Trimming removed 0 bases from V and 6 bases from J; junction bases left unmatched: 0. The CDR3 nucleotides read TGTGCCAGCAGTTACTCGGGACTAGCGGGAGGCGAGCAGTACTTC. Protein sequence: CASSYSGLAGGEQYF.

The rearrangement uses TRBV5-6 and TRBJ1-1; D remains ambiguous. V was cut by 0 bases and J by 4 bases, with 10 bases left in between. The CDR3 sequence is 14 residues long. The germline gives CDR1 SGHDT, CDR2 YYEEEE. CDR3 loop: CASSLEEGGTEAFF. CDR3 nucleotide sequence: TGTGCCAGCAGCTTGGAGGAGGGAGGCACTGAAGCTTTCTTT.

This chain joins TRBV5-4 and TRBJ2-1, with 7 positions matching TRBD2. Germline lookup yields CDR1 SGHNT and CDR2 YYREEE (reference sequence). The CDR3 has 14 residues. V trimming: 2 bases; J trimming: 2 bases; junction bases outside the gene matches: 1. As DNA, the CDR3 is TGTGCCAGCAGCTTAAGCGGGGCCTACAATGAGCAGTTCTTC. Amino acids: CASSLSGAYNEQFF.

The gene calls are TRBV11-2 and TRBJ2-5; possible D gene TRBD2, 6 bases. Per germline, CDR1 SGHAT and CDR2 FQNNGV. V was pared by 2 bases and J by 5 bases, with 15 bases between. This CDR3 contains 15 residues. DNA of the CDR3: TGTGCCAGCAGCTTAAACGGGAGACCATGGGAGACCCAGTACTTC. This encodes CASSLNGRPWETQYF.

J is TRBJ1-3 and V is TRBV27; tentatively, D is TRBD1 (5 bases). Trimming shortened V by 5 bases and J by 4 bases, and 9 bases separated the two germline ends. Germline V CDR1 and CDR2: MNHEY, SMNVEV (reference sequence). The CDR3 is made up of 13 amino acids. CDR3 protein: CASSTRQGNTIYF. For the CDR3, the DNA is TGTGCCAGCAGTACAAGACAGGGAAACACCATATATTTT.

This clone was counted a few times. The DNA for the CDR3 is TGTGCCAGCAGTTTGGGGGGGATCTATGGCTACACCTTC. This gives the protein CASSLGGIYGYTF. The gene calls are TRBV27 and TRBJ1-2; a possible D gene is TRBD1 (5 bases). Germline values: CDR1 MNHEY, CDR2 SMNVEV (reference sequence). Trimming cost V 3 bases and J 4 bases, with 9 bases left between them. The CDR3 is 13 amino acids.

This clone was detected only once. The CDR3 is CASSQEATDPEAFF. The CDR3 nucleotides read TGTGCCAGCAGCCAAGAGGCGACAGACCCTGAAGCTTTCTTT. The chain has TRBV4-2 and TRBJ1-1, with D possibly TRBD1 on 5 matching bases. CDR1 is LGHNA and CDR2 is YNFKEQ in the germline V gene. V dropped 0 bases and J dropped 6 bases, with 11 bases sitting between them. CDR3 length: 14 amino acids.

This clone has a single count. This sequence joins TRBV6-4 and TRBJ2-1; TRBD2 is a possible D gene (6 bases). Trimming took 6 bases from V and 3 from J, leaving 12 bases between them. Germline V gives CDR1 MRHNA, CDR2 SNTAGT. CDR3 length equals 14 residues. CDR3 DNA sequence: TGTGCCAGCAGCGATAGCGGCATCTACAATGAGCAGTTCTTC. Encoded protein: CASSDSGIYNEQFF.

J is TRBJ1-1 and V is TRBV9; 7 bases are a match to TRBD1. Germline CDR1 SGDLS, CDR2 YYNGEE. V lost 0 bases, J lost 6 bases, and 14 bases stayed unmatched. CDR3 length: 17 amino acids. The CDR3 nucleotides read TGTGCCAGCAGCGTAGCGATGTTTCCCGGACAGGCCGCTGAAGCTTTCTTT. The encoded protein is CASSVAMFPGQAAEAFF.

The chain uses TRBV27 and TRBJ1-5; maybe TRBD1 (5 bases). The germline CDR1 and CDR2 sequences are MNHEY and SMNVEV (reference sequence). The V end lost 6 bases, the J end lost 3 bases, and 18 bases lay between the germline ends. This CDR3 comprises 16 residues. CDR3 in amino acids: CASRRDGPHSNQPQHF. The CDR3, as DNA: TGTGCCAGCAGGCGGGACGGCCCTCACTCCAATCAGCCCCAGCATTTT.

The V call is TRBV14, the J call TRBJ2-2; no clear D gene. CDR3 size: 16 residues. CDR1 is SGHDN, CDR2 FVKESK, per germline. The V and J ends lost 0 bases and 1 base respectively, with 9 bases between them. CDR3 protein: CASSQDRAENTGELFF. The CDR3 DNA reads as TGTGCCAGCAGCCAAGATCGAGCCGAGAACACCGGGGAGCTGTTTTTT.

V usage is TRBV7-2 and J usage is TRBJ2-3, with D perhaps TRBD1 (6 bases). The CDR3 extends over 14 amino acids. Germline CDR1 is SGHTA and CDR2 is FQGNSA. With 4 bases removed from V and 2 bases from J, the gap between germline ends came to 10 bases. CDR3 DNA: TGTGCCAGCAGCTCCGGACAGTTCACAGATACGCAGTATTTT. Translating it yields CASSSGQFTDTQYF.

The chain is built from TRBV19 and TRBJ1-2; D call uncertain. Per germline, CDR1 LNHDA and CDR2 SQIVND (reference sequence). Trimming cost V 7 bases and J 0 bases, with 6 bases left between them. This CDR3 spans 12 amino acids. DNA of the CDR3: TGTGCCAGTAAAGGAGCTAACTATGGCTACACCTTC. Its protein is CASKGANYGYTF. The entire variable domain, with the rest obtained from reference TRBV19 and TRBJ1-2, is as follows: DGGITQSPKYLFRKEGQNVTLSCEQNLNHDAMYWYRQDPGQGLRLIYYSQIVNDFQKGDIAEGYSVSREKKESFPLTVTSAQKNPTAFYLCASKGANYGYTFGSGTRLTVV.

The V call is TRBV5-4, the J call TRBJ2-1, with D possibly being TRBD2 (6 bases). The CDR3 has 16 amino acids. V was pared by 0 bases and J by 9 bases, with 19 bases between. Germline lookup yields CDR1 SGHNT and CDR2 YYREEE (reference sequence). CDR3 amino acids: CASSLAGLPLAREQFF. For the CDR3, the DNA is TGTGCCAGCAGCTTGGCGGGACTCCCTCTTGCACGTGAGCAGTTCTTC.

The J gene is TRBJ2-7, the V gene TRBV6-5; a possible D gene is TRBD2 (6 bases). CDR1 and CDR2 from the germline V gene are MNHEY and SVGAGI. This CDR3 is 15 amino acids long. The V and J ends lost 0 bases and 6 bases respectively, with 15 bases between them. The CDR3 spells CASSYSNGTLVEQYF. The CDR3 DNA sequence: TGTGCCAGCAGTTACTCAAACGGGACTCTCGTCGAGCAGTACTTC.

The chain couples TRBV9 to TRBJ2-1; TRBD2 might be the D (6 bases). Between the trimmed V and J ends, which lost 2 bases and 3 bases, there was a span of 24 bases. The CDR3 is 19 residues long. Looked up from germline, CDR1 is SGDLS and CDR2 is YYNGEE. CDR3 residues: CASSVSPLGGIVIYNEQFF. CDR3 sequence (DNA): TGTGCCAGCAGCGTCTCCCCTTTGGGCGGGATCGTAATCTACAATGAGCAGTTCTTC.